The next 20 T cell receptor beta chains were all read from a single sample in a study of blood T cell repertoires in COVID-19. Profiled with immunoSEQ multiplex PCR; TCRdb holds only in-frame clones, not every one. The sample includes about 24,000 clones, around 90% of them seen just once. What was sequenced was peripheral blood. The receptors shown here come from a woman between 70 and 85 years old with active COVID-19.

The chain uses TRBV18 and TRBJ2-3; perhaps TRBD2 as D (5 bases). The V gene's germline CDR1 is KGHSH and CDR2 LQKENI. CDR3 length: 16 residues. The V and J ends lost 6 bases and 0 bases respectively, with 16 bases between them. The CDR3 region has the DNA TGTGCCAGCTCCCGGGAACTTCTCGCTAGCACAGATACGCAGTATTTT. This codes for CASSRELLASTDTQYF. Looking up the rest from reference TRBV18 and TRBJ2-3 gives the full variable domain: NAGVMQNPRHLVRRRGQEARLRCSPMKGHSHVYWYRQLPEEGLKFMVYLQKENIIDESGMPKERFSAEFPKEGPSILRIQQVVRGDSAAYFCASSRELLASTDTQYFGPGTRLTVL.

The chain combines TRBV6-5 with TRBJ1-1; D is ambiguous. The CDR3 consists of 12 residues. CDR1 MNHEY and CDR2 SVGAGI come from the germline V gene. Trimming removed 8 bases at V and 3 bases at J, with 10 bases between. CDR3 amino acids: CASGRGDTEAFF. CDR3 sequence (DNA): TGTGCCAGCGGCCGGGGAGACACTGAAGCTTTCTTT.

V is TRBV19 and J is TRBJ2-1, with D possibly matching TRBD1 (6 bases). V lost 2 bases and J 0 bases, leaving 14 bases between the germline ends. Germline lookup yields CDR1 LNHDA and CDR2 SQIVND (reference sequence). The CDR3 has 17 amino acids. In DNA form, the CDR3 reads TGTGCCAGTAGTATAATCGAGGCAGGGGTCTCCTACAATGAGCAGTTCTTC. It specifies CASSIIEAGVSYNEQFF.

This chain links TRBV7-8 with TRBJ1-2, with 9 bases fitting TRBD1. CDR3 size: 14 residues. V was pared by 1 base and J by 5 bases, with 2 bases of the junction left unmatched. CDR1 and CDR2 (germline): SGHVS, FQNEAQ. In nucleotides, the CDR3 is TGTGCCAGCAGCTTAGGGACAGGGGAGTATGGCTACACCTTC. Encoded protein: CASSLGTGEYGYTF.

This sequence joins TRBV5-4 and TRBJ2-7; 8 nucleotides match TRBD1. Germline V gene sequence: CDR1 SGHNT, CDR2 YYREEE (reference sequence). V was clipped by 0 bases and J by 0 bases; unmatched bases: 2. The CDR3 runs to 15 residues. The CDR3 spells CASSLAQGASYEQYF. DNA for the CDR3: TGTGCCAGCAGCTTGGCCCAGGGGGCCTCCTACGAGCAGTACTTC.

The chain is built from TRBV2 and TRBJ2-5; 8 bases fit TRBD2. Unmatched junction bases numbered 11, after V lost 1 base and J lost 4 bases. The CDR3 extends over 17 amino acids. CDR1 is SNHLY and CDR2 is FYNNEI in the germline V gene. The DNA for the CDR3 is TGTGCCAGCAGTGAAGGGACTAGCAAAGAGGCCACAGAGACCCAGTACTTC. This translates into CASSEGTSKEATETQYF.

This chain joins TRBV7-2 and TRBJ1-3, with a possible D match to TRBD1 (5 bases). The CDR3 length is 15 residues. V lost 1 base to trimming and J lost 6 bases, with 13 bases between them. Looked up from germline, CDR1 is SGHTA and CDR2 is FQGNSA. CDR3 in DNA: TGTGCCAGCAGCTTAGGGGGAGGGACGGTAAACACCATATATTTT. This encodes CASSLGGGTVNTIYF.

This sequence joins TRBV3-1 (or the pseudogene TRBV3-2) and TRBJ2-3, with 10 bases matching TRBD2. Trimming at V came to 0 bases and at J to 4 bases, leaving 7 bases not matched to a gene. CDR3 length equals 17 residues. Per the germline V gene, CDR1 is LGHDT and CDR2 is YNNKEL (reference sequence). CDR3 in DNA: TGTGCCAGCAGCCAAGAAACAGCGGGGGGGCCATCAGATACGCAGTATTTT. Its translation is CASSQETAGGPSDTQYF.

J is TRBJ1-1 and V is TRBV11-2; D possibly corresponds to TRBD1 (5 bases). Trimming removed 1 base at V and 2 bases at J, with 17 bases between. The V gene's germline CDR1 is SGHAT and CDR2 FQNNGV. This CDR3 comprises 17 residues. CDR3 residues: CASSLGPGGRGNTEAFF. In DNA form, the CDR3 reads TGTGCCAGCAGCTTAGGTCCCGGGGGGAGGGGAAACACTGAAGCTTTCTTT.

J is TRBJ1-5 and V is TRBV6-5, with a tentative D call TRBD1 (5 bases). Trimming removed 4 bases at V and 0 bases at J, with 10 bases between. Germline values: CDR1 MNHEY, CDR2 SVGAGI. The CDR3 sequence is 15 residues long. The CDR3 protein is CASSSDSYSNQPQHF. The CDR3, as DNA: TGTGCCAGCAGTTCCGACAGTTATAGCAATCAGCCCCAGCATTTT.

J is TRBJ1-4 and V is TRBV20-1; D perhaps matches TRBD1 (5 bases). CDR1 is DFQATT and CDR2 is SNEGSKA in the germline V gene (reference sequence). The CDR3 spans 9 residues. CDR3 in amino acids: CRQLGHEFF. The CDR3 coding sequence is TGCAGACAGCTAGGACATGAGTTTTTT.

This clone was recorded once. The chain carries TRBV7-2 and TRBJ2-2; TRBD1 is a possible D gene (6 bases). The CDR3 runs to 16 residues. With 5 bases removed from V and 2 bases from J, the gap between germline ends came to 15 bases. Germline V gene sequence: CDR1 SGHTA, CDR2 FQGNSA. CDR3 sequence reads: CASSIRGGSNTGELFF. DNA of the CDR3: TGTGCCAGCAGCATTAGAGGGGGAAGCAACACCGGGGAGCTGTTTTTT. The full variable domain, with the rest looked up from reference TRBV7-2 and TRBJ2-2, is GAGVSQSPSNKVTEKGKDVELRCDPISGHTALYWYRQSLGQGLEFLIYFQGNSAPDKSGLPSDRFSAERTGGSVSTLTIQRTQQEDSAVYLCASSIRGGSNTGELFFGEGSRLTVL.

Here the CDR3 reads CSAGQNTGELFF. The CDR3 DNA reads as TGCAGCGCAGGACAGAACACCGGGGAGCTGTTTTTT. This rearrangement joins TRBV29-1 to TRBJ2-2; perhaps TRBD1 as D (5 bases). Germline CDR1 reads SQVTM; CDR2 reads ANQGSEA. This CDR3 has 12 amino acids. Deletions cut 7 bases from V and 1 base from J, with 7 bases between.

This clone was seen only once. J is TRBJ2-2 and V is TRBV7-2, with a tentative D call TRBD2 (7 bases). The CDR3 length is 16 residues. CDR1 is SGHTA and CDR2 is FQGNSA in the germline V gene. Trimming shortened V by 5 bases and J by 3 bases, and 16 bases separated the two germline ends. The CDR3 here is CASSQRVGGDTGELFF. CDR3 nucleotide sequence: TGTGCCAGCAGCCAAAGAGTAGGGGGGGACACCGGGGAGCTGTTTTTT.

The gene calls are TRBV5-1 and TRBJ2-7, with D perhaps matching TRBD2 (5 bases). The germline V and J ends were trimmed by 3 bases and 3 bases, with 13 bases remaining between them. Germline values: CDR1 SGHRS, CDR2 YFSETQ. This CDR3 contains 14 residues. Here the CDR3 DNA reads TGCGCCAGCAGCTGGGCAGGAGGTGACTACGAGCAGTACTTC. Amino acid sequence: CASSWAGGDYEQYF.

The chain is built from TRBV6-2 or TRBV6-3 and TRBJ1-4; 7 nucleotides match TRBD1. The CDR3 consists of 17 residues. Looked up from germline, CDR1 is MNHEY and CDR2 is SVGEGT. V shed 0 bases and J 9 bases; nucleotides not matched to a gene: 13. The CDR3: CASSYSIRDRAWQKLFF. As DNA, the CDR3 is TGTGCCAGCAGTTACTCGATAAGGGACAGAGCGTGGCAAAAACTGTTTTTT.

The gene calls are TRBV5-6 and TRBJ2-1; 9 positions agree with TRBD1. The germline gives CDR1 SGHDT, CDR2 YYEEEE. This CDR3 contains 15 residues. With V trimmed by 5 bases and J by 0 bases, 3 bases remained unmatched. This chain's CDR3 is CASRPGQGSYNEQFF. The CDR3 nucleotides are TGTGCCAGCAGGCCGGGACAGGGCTCCTACAATGAGCAGTTCTTC.

The chain has TRBV5-1 and TRBJ2-2; 13 bases fit TRBD2. Losses at the gene ends were 3 bases for V and 5 bases for J; bases not matched to a gene: 7. Germline V lookup: CDR1 SGHRS, CDR2 YFSETQ. The length of the CDR3 is 17 residues. The CDR3 nucleotides are TGCGCCAGCAGCTCAGGGACTAGCGGGGTCGTAACCGGGGAGCTGTTTTTT. This codes for CASSSGTSGVVTGELFF. Full variable domain (rest looked up from reference TRBV5-1 and TRBJ2-2): KAGVTQTPRYLIKTRGQQVTLSCSPISGHRSVSWYQQTPGQGLQFLFEYFSETQRNKGNFPGRFSGRQFSNSRSEMNVSTLELGDSALYLCASSSGTSGVVTGELFFGEGSRLTVL.

J is TRBJ2-3 and V is TRBV7-2, with 10 bases identical to TRBD2. The CDR3 totals 15 residues. The V and J ends lost 4 bases and 4 bases, in that order; junction bases with no gene match: 5. The germline V gene encodes CDR1 SGHTA and CDR2 FQGNSA. The CDR3 bases are TGTGCCAGCAGCTCACTAGCGGGGACCCCAGATACGCAGTATTTT. Its translation: CASSSLAGTPDTQYF.

The rearrangement links TRBV11-2 to TRBJ1-6; 7 bases are a match to TRBD1. Germline V lookup: CDR1 SGHAT, CDR2 FQNNGV. The CDR3 extends over 15 amino acids. With V trimmed by 5 bases and J by 6 bases, 7 bases remained unmatched. The CDR3 coding sequence is TGTGCCAGCAGCCGCCACCGGGACAGTAATTCACCCCTCCACTTT. Its translation: CASSRHRDSNSPLHF.